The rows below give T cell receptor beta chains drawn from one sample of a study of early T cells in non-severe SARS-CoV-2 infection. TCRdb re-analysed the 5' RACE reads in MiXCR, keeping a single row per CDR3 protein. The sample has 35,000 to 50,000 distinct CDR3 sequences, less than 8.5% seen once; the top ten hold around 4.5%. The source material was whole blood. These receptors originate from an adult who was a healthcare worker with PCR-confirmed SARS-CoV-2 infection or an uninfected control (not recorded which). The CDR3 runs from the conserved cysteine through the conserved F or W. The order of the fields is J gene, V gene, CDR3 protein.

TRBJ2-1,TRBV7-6,CASSLDLGVEDYNEQFF
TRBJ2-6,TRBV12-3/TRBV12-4,CASTAGGSSSGANVLTF
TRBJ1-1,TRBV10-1,CASSISRQGVPEAFF
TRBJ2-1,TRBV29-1,CSVVGTGGYNEQFF
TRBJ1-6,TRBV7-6,CASSLAPAARNSPLHF
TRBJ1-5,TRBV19,CASSSGNNQPQHF
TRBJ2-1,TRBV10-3,CAVTGTNYNEQFF
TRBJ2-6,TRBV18,CASSPRGLGANVLTF
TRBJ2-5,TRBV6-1,CASSGGLVGQETQYF
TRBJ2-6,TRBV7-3,CASSLFSGAGANVLTF
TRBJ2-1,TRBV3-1,CASSQPRGASGSYNEQFF
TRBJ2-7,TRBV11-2,CASSLAGSEQYF
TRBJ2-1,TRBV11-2,CASSLGPGKREQFF
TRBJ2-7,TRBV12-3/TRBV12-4,CASSTGPPPSYEQYF
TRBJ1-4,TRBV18,CASSPPLFEKLFF
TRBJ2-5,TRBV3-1,CASSQRGLEYF
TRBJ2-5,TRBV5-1,CASSLEGAWSVETQYF
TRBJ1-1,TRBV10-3,CAISRDNMNTEAFF
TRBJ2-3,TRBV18,CASSPAYSGGVASTDTQYF
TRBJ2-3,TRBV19,CASSIGLAGSGVDTQYF
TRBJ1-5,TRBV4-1,CASSHVGQSFNQPQHF
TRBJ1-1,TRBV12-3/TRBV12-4,CASSRQRDRVTEVFF
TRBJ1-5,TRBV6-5,CASSFDRKNQPQHF
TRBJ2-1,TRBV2,CASSDSPELAVYNEQFF
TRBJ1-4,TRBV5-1,CASSRTPSAQNEKLFF
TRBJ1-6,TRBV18,CASSPLRAGLGDGSYNSPLHF
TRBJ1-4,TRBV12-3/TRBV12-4,CASSPGTGGKGEKLFF
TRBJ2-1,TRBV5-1,CASSLEGGGSYNEQFF
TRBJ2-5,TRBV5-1,CASSFWAGVRETQYF
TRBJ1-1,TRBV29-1,CSGRQGANTEAFF
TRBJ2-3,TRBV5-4,CASSLEWDASGTDTQYF
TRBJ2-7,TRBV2,CASSEGQALPGEQYF
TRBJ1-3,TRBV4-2,CASSLSHRTLSGNTIYF
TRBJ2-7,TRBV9,CASSVVHSPPYEQYF
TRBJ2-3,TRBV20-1,CSADPGDSTDTQYF
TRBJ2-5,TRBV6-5,CASSYSSSKEETQYF
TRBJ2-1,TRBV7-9,CASSPRRGDASYNEQFF
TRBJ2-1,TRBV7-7,CASSHLGEYNEQFF
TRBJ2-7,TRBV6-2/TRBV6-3,CASSYLPGAYEQYF
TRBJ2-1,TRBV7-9,CASSLDGASYNEQFF
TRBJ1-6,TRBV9,CASSVGTGGISPLHF
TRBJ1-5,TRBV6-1,CASRHPAPGQVYSNQPQHF
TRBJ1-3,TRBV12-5,CASGLEEHSNTTYF
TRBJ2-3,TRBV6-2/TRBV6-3,CASSLGRKTSLDTQYF
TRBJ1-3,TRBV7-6,CASSYAGQRGNTIYF
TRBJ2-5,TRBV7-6,CASSLDPGQQETQYF
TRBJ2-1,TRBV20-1,CSARVGTGHGEQFF
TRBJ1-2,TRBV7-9,CASSPRGGADYGYTF
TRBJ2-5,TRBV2,CASSERRETQYF
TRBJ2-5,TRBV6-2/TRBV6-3,CASNRAIQETQYF
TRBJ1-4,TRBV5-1,CASSPQYRDGGEKLFF
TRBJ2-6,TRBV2,CASSGQLLGANVLTF
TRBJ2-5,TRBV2,CASTTDRGYQETQYF
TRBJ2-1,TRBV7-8,CASSPMTGTPVDNEQFF